Each of the 25 T cell receptor beta chains below was sequenced from the same sample in a study of cytomegalovirus exposure and HLA in healthy donors. The PCR had 60 Vbeta and 13 Jbeta primers. Some clones are missing from TCRdb's copy, which holds only in-frame ones; the method was immunoSEQ multiplex PCR. The sample holds hundreds of thousands of clones, over 70% seen once. The sequenced material came from PBMCs. These receptors came from a woman aged 60-75 years in good health and CMV-seropositive.

The chain combines TRBV18 with TRBJ2-1, with 7 bases fitting TRBD2. The germline V gene has CDR1 KGHSH and CDR2 LQKENI. V dropped 0 bases and J dropped 6; count of bases not matched to a gene: 5. The CDR3 runs 15 residues. DNA for the CDR3: TGTGCCAGCTCACCACCGGGACTACCTTCCAATGAGCAGTTCTTC. Its translation is CASSPPGLPSNEQFF.

This clone was observed a single time. The J gene is TRBJ2-1, the V gene TRBV5-1; 12 positions match TRBD2. Trimming at V came to 2 bases and at J to 9 bases, leaving 6 bases not matched to a gene. The CDR3 covers 15 residues. The germline V gene encodes CDR1 SGHRS and CDR2 YFSETQ. CDR3 protein: CASSFLAGGGGEQFF. DNA for the CDR3: TGCGCCAGCAGCTTCCTAGCGGGAGGGGGAGGTGAGCAGTTCTTC.

The genes are TRBV18 and TRBJ1-2, with D possibly matching TRBD1 (6 bases). V lost 6 bases and J 1 base, leaving 15 bases between the germline ends. CDR1 and CDR2 from the germline V gene are KGHSH and LQKENI. The CDR3 spans 15 residues. This CDR3 is CASSPQNRDNYGYTF. For the CDR3, the DNA is TGTGCCAGCTCGCCTCAAAACAGGGATAACTATGGCTACACCTTC.

V gene TRBV9 combines with J gene TRBJ2-5; the match to TRBD2 covers 8 bases. CDR1 is SGDLS and CDR2 is YYNGEE in the germline V gene. This CDR3 is 15 amino acids long. Trimming took 2 bases from V and 5 from J; bases not matched to a gene: 8. As DNA, the CDR3 is TGTGCCAGCAGCGTTTGGGGTAGCGGGGCGGAGACCCAGTACTTC. This translates into CASSVWGSGAETQYF.

V is TRBV28 and J is TRBJ1-6; weak D call: TRBD1 (5 bases). The germline V gene encodes CDR1 MDHEN and CDR2 SYDVKM. Trimming cost V 5 bases and J 17 bases, with 16 bases left between them. The CDR3 is 12 residues long. As DNA, the CDR3 is TGTGCCAGCAGTGGGGGGACGGTTGGTTTCCACTTT. Translating gives CASSGGTVGFHF.

This clone was seen a single time. J is TRBJ2-1 and V is TRBV11-2, with 8 bases identical to TRBD2. V gave up 5 bases and J gave up 3 bases; unmatched junction bases: 12. The CDR3 is 17 amino acids. Germline CDR1 is SGHAT and CDR2 is FQNNGV. The CDR3 sequence is CASSPGVGRDLYNEQFF. In DNA, the CDR3 is TGTGCCAGCAGCCCTGGGGTCGGGAGGGACCTCTACAATGAGCAGTTCTTC.

DNA of the CDR3: TGTGCCAGCAGATTACGGGGGAGGGCCCGGGAGACCCAGTACTTC. This sequence encodes CASRLRGRARETQYF. This sequence joins TRBV27 and TRBJ2-5; TRBD2 aligns across 7 bases. The length of the CDR3 is 15 residues. The germline V gene has CDR1 MNHEY and CDR2 SMNVEV (reference sequence). Unmatched junction bases numbered 12, after V lost 6 bases and J lost 5 bases.

This chain links TRBV7-2 with TRBJ2-1; D is undetermined. Germline lookup yields CDR1 SGHTA and CDR2 FQGNSA. The CDR3 is made up of 15 amino acids. Trimming left V 0 bases short and J 4 bases short, with 10 bases between. The CDR3 DNA is TGTGCCAGCAGCTTAGCCACAGCTTCATACAATGAGCAGTTCTTC. It encodes CASSLATASYNEQFF.

This clone was seen a single time. The gene calls are TRBV14 and TRBJ2-2; a weak D match, TRBD1 (5 bases). V was shortened by 4 bases and J by 7 bases, with 10 bases between the two germline ends. Per germline, CDR1 SGHDN and CDR2 FVKESK. The CDR3 is made up of 13 amino acids. Here the CDR3 DNA reads TGTGCCAGCAGCCGAACAGGACGCGGGGAGCTGTTTTTT. This sequence encodes CASSRTGRGELFF.

The chain links TRBV7-2 to TRBJ2-3; 9 nucleotides agree with TRBD1. Looked up from germline, CDR1 is SGHTA and CDR2 is FQGNSA. After removal of 5 bases from V and 5 bases from J, the junction contained 5 bases not matched to a gene. This CDR3 has 14 amino acids. CDR3 DNA sequence: TGTGCCAGCAGCATCCGGGACAGGGAAGATACGCAGTATTTT. Its protein is CASSIRDREDTQYF.

The gene calls are TRBV7-9 and TRBJ1-5, with 10 bases matching TRBD1. The trim removed 5 bases at V and 7 bases at J, leaving 11 bases unmatched. Germline V gene sequence: CDR1 SEHNR, CDR2 FQNEAQ (reference sequence). The CDR3 is made up of 16 amino acids. The CDR3 loop reads CASSADRGLKGQPQHF. The CDR3 DNA reads TGTGCCAGCAGCGCCGACAGGGGGCTAAAGGGGCAGCCCCAGCATTTT.

CDR3 sequence (DNA): TGTGCCAGCAGCTTAGCCGAGGGATGGCAACAGCCCCAGCATTTT. It is translated as CASSLAEGWQQPQHF. The J gene is TRBJ1-5, the V gene TRBV7-8, with D hard to call. V was pared by 0 bases and J by 7 bases, with 13 bases between. The CDR3 has 15 residues. The germline CDR1 and CDR2 sequences are SGHVS and FQNEAQ.

The V and J genes are TRBV10-2 and TRBJ2-7, with 9 bases matching TRBD1. After removal of 2 bases from V and 6 bases from J, the junction contained 5 bases not matched to a gene. The CDR3 runs 14 residues. Germline V gives CDR1 WSHSY, CDR2 SAAADI. CDR3 sequence reads: CASSEGTGRLEQYF. In DNA, the CDR3 is TGCGCCAGCAGTGAGGGGACAGGGCGGCTCGAGCAGTACTTC.

This chain links TRBV25-1 with TRBJ2-7, with D perhaps matching TRBD2 (5 bases). This CDR3 region has 11 residues. The germline V gene has CDR1 MGHDK and CDR2 SYGVNS. V dropped 5 bases and J dropped 3 bases, with 5 bases sitting between them. For the CDR3, the DNA is TGTGCCAGCAGTAGCGGCTACGAGCAGTACTTC. Encoded protein: CASSSGYEQYF.

The rearrangement uses TRBV7-6 and TRBJ2-2; 10 nucleotides match TRBD2. V shed 1 base and J 4 bases; nucleotides not matched to a gene: 3. Germline V gene data show CDR1 as SGHVS and CDR2 as FNYEAQ. There are 16 residues in the CDR3. The CDR3 region is CASSLEAGGTTGELFF. The DNA for the CDR3 is TGTGCCAGCAGCTTAGAAGCGGGGGGGACCACCGGGGAGCTGTTTTTT.

This clone was recorded a few times. The chain combines TRBV29-1 with TRBJ2-3, with D maybe TRBD2 (5 bases). The germline gives CDR1 SQVTM, CDR2 ANQGSEA. Trimming took off 0 bases at V and 3 bases at J, with 16 bases between the two ends. The CDR3 has 16 residues. CDR3 bases: TGCAGCGTTGAAGATCCTGGCGGGCGTAGTACAGATACGCAGTATTTT. Translating gives CSVEDPGGRSTDTQYF.

The chain joins TRBV5-1 to TRBJ1-4; 8 bases line up with TRBD1. CDR1 is SGHRS and CDR2 is YFSETQ in the germline V gene. This CDR3 has 14 amino acids. V lost 3 bases to trimming and J lost 8 bases; unmatched junction nucleotides: 6. CDR3 residues: CASSSGQGWEKLFF. The CDR3 DNA is TGCGCCAGCAGCTCCGGACAGGGTTGGGAAAAACTGTTTTTT.

This sequence joins TRBV7-9 and TRBJ2-7; the D gene is possibly TRBD1 (6 bases). The germline V gene encodes CDR1 SEHNR and CDR2 FQNEAQ (reference sequence). Trimming left V 2 bases short and J 0 bases short, with 14 bases between. CDR3 length: 16 residues. The CDR3 DNA reads as TGTGCCAGCAGCTTAATCCCGACAGGAGCCTCCTACGAGCAGTACTTC. Translating gives CASSLIPTGASYEQYF.

To note about this clone: One junction end does not reproduce the germline sequence, and a read error may be involved. The V and J genes are TRBV5-1 and TRBJ1-2, with TRBD1 as a possible D gene (5 bases). The CDR3 is made up of 15 amino acids. Germline values: CDR1 SGHRS, CDR2 YFSETQ. CDR3 nucleotides: TGCGCCAGCAGCTTGGATGGGACTTCAAGCTATGTCTACACCTTC. Translating gives CASSLDGTSSYVYTF.

This clone appeared a single time. The V gene is TRBV7-2, the J gene TRBJ1-2; D is undetermined. CDR1 and CDR2 from the germline V gene are SGHTA and FQGNSA. Trimming removed 6 bases at V and 2 bases at J, with 4 bases between. This CDR3 is 11 amino acids long. The CDR3 region has the DNA TGTGCCAGCAGTTCGAACTATGGCTACACCTTC. Its translation is CASSSNYGYTF.

The V gene is TRBV30, the J gene TRBJ1-4; 7 nucleotides align to TRBD1. Germline values: CDR1 GTSNPN, CDR2 SVGIG (reference sequence). The CDR3 totals 14 residues. Trimming cost V 8 bases and J 0 bases; bases outside gene matches: 6. The CDR3 DNA sequence: TGTGCCGCCCTGGACAGGACAACTAATGAAAAACTGTTTTTT. Its translation: CAALDRTTNEKLFF.

V gene TRBV7-7 combines with J gene TRBJ2-3; D gene ambiguous. Germline values: CDR1 SSHAT, CDR2 FNYEAQ (reference sequence). The CDR3 sequence is 13 residues long. The V end was cut by 0 bases, the J end by 4 bases, with 5 bases between. The CDR3 DNA reads as TGTGCCAGCAGCTTAGCCGAGGCAGATACGCAGTATTTT. This sequence encodes CASSLAEADTQYF.

The genes are TRBV6-1 and TRBJ1-5; D not resolved. This CDR3 has 12 residues. V was shortened by 5 bases and J by 6 bases, with 8 bases between the two germline ends. Germline V gene lookup returns CDR1 MNHNS and CDR2 SASEGT. CDR3 residues: CASSQGSQPQHF. CDR3 nucleotide sequence: TGTGCCAGCAGTCAAGGGAGTCAGCCCCAGCATTTT.

This chain joins TRBV7-2 and TRBJ2-4, with 8 bases identical to TRBD1. The CDR3 is made up of 14 amino acids. Germline CDR1 is SGHTA and CDR2 is FQGNSA. V shed 5 bases and J 11 bases; nucleotides not matched to a gene: 11. CDR3 residues: CASSAQTGTGFQYF. CDR3 in DNA: TGTGCCAGCAGCGCTCAGACCGGGACAGGTTTTCAGTACTTC.

The chain uses TRBV4-1 and TRBJ2-1; possible D gene TRBD2, 5 bases. CDR3 length: 15 residues. The germline CDR1 and CDR2 sequences are MGHRA and YSYEKL. V was shortened by 0 bases and J by 7 bases, with 13 bases between the two germline ends. CDR3 amino acids: CASSQEWRQFNEQFF. CDR3 bases: TGCGCCAGCAGCCAAGAATGGAGGCAGTTTAATGAGCAGTTCTTC.